In this sample, the clone carrying this T cell receptor (beta chain) turned up once. The data stem from a study of blood T cell repertoires in COVID-19. At the level of the study: COVID-19 samples from acute and convalescent phases originated in the United States, Italy and Spain. The cDNA or gDNA used as material had been derived from T cells, B-cell-depleted T cells, or PBMCs.

Between the trimmed V and J ends, which lost 0 bases and 2 bases, there was a span of 11 bases. Germline values: CDR1 LGHNA, CDR2 YSLEER. The CDR3 runs 15 residues. Methods used by the authors: Researchers report that nucleated cell counts were estimated from reference gene primer amplification. Produced via immunoSEQ multiplex PCR; TCRdb's table is partial and in-frame only. That table gives V, J and clone size, and the DNA gave D and trimming. Counted here are 15,000 to 20,000 clones, 81% occurring once; the ten biggest clones make up around 13%. The genes are TRBV4-3 and TRBJ2-7; D might be TRBD1 (6 bases). The TCR originated in a man aged 40-49 years with active or convalescent COVID-19. Sequenced: peripheral blood. The CDR3 reads CASSQEIKGAYEQYF. As DNA, the CDR3 is TGCGCCAGCAGCCAAGAGATCAAGGGGGCCTACGAGCAGTACTTC.